These 21 T cell receptor beta chains were sequenced from one sample in a study of blood T cell repertoires in COVID-19. The protocol was immunoSEQ multiplex PCR, while the TCRdb copy is restricted to in-frame clones and leaves out a portion. The profile covers hundreds of thousands of clones, with nearly 90% appearing a single time and about 14% taken by the ten largest. Source material: PBMCs or T cells enriched from blood (not recorded which). The source of these receptors is a man aged 30 to 39 who had been exposed to COVID-19.

This clone was recorded only once. The rearrangement links TRBV6-5 to TRBJ1-2; 11 bases fit TRBD1. Germline assignment: CDR1 MNHEY and CDR2 SVGAGI. The J segment lost 8 bases and the V segment lost 4 bases, leaving 3 bases of the junction unmatched. The CDR3 is 13 residues long. CDR3: CASSFGTGGGYTF. The CDR3 bases are TGTGCCAGCAGTTTCGGGACAGGGGGAGGCTACACCTTC.

The V gene is TRBV28, the J gene TRBJ1-1, with TRBD1 matching 7 bases. The CDR3 sequence is 15 residues long. Germline V gives CDR1 MDHEN, CDR2 SYDVKM. The V segment lost 5 bases and the J segment 5 bases; nucleotides outside the gene matches: 11. CDR3 nucleotides: TGTGCCAGCAGTCCCCCGACAGGGCAGCTTACTGAAGCTTTCTTT. Translation gives CASSPPTGQLTEAFF.

This CDR3 is CASSLRTLVAEQFF. CDR3 DNA: TGTGCCAGCAGCTTGCGCACTCTAGTTGCTGAGCAGTTCTTC. The chain joins TRBV5-6 to TRBJ2-1; D gene uncertain. The V end was cut by 1 base, the J end by 9 bases, with 14 bases between. CDR3 length: 14 amino acids. Germline CDR1 SGHDT, CDR2 YYEEEE.

The chain joins TRBV6-5 to TRBJ2-7; D possibly corresponds to TRBD2 (6 bases). The CDR3 extends over 13 amino acids. The V gene's germline CDR1 is MNHEY and CDR2 SVGAGI. The V and J ends lost 6 bases and 5 bases respectively, with 14 bases between them. The CDR3 DNA reads as TGTGCCAGCAGCCCAGGGAGGAGGAACGAGCAGTACTTC. Translated, it gives CASSPGRRNEQYF.

This chain uses TRBV29-1 with TRBJ1-2; D ambiguous. The CDR3 totals 11 residues. Trimming cost V 4 bases and J 7 bases, with 10 bases left between them. CDR1 is SQVTM and CDR2 is ANQGSEA in the germline V gene. In DNA, the CDR3 is TGCAGCGTTGGCCAGGTTAGTGGCTACACCTTC. Its protein product is CSVGQVSGYTF.

The chain joins TRBV20-1 to TRBJ1-1; perhaps TRBD1 as D (5 bases). CDR1 is DFQATT, CDR2 SNEGSKA, per germline (reference sequence). Trimming removed 3 bases at V and 4 bases at J, with 15 bases between. The CDR3 totals 14 residues. For the CDR3, the DNA is TGCAGTGCTAGTGGCCCCTGGGGGGGCACTGAAGCTTTCTTT. Protein: CSASGPWGGTEAFF.

The chain combines TRBV10-3 with TRBJ2-7, with D perhaps TRBD1 (5 bases). The CDR3 extends over 16 amino acids. The V gene's germline CDR1 is ENHRY and CDR2 SYGVKD. V shed 2 bases and J shed 6 bases, with 20 bases lying between them. The CDR3 coding sequence is TGTGCCATCAGTGAGAGGAAACAGATCAGGGTTCGCGAGCAGTACTTC. Its translation: CAISERKQIRVREQYF.

The chain has TRBV5-1 and TRBJ1-1; 7 nucleotides match TRBD1. The CDR3 is made up of 14 amino acids. V shed 1 base and J 8 bases; nucleotides not matched to a gene: 8. Germline-derived CDR1 and CDR2 are SGHRS and YFSETQ. The DNA for the CDR3 is TGCGCCAGCAGCTTGCTCAGGGGGGACCTAGAAGCTTTCTTT. It codes for CASSLLRGDLEAFF.

The V call is TRBV7-9, the J call TRBJ2-1; TRBD1 matches at 7 bases. Per germline, CDR1 SEHNR and CDR2 FQNEAQ (reference sequence). The CDR3 length is 15 residues. With V trimmed by 5 bases and J by 3 bases, 7 bases remained unmatched. The CDR3 here is CASSLLAGGYNEQFF. CDR3 nucleotide sequence: TGTGCCAGCAGCCTCCTGGCAGGGGGCTACAATGAGCAGTTCTTC.

The chain has TRBV19 and TRBJ1-1; D perhaps matches TRBD1 (5 bases). V was cut by 2 bases and J by 1 base, with 8 bases left in between. Germline assignment: CDR1 LNHDA and CDR2 SQIVND (reference sequence). This CDR3 is built from 14 residues. The CDR3 DNA reads as TGTGCCAGTAGTATAAGACAGCAGAACACTGAAGCTTTCTTT. This gives the protein CASSIRQQNTEAFF. Looking up the rest from reference TRBV19 and TRBJ1-1 gives the full variable domain: DGGITQSPKYLFRKEGQNVTLSCEQNLNHDAMYWYRQDPGQGLRLIYYSQIVNDFQKGDIAEGYSVSREKKESFPLTVTSAQKNPTAFYLCASSIRQQNTEAFFGQGTRLTVV.

The rearrangement links TRBV21-1 to TRBJ2-5; the table calls TRBD2, which could not be checked here. TRBV21-1 counts as a pseudogene. CDR3 length: 14 amino acids. The CDR3 DNA reads TGTGCCAGCAGCAAAGTGGGGACTGGAAAGACCCAGTACTTC. This encodes CASSKVGTGKTQYF.

This clone was observed once. The V call is TRBV6-5, the J call TRBJ2-5; TRBD2 aligns across 12 bases. The CDR3 runs to 15 residues. V was pared by 8 bases and J by 5 bases, with 9 bases of the junction left unmatched. Germline CDR1 is MNHEY and CDR2 is SVGAGI. The CDR3 loop reads CASQKLAGGMETQYF. The CDR3 DNA follows: TGTGCCAGCCAAAAGCTAGCGGGGGGGATGGAGACCCAGTACTTC.

V usage is TRBV9 and J usage is TRBJ2-7; tentative D call: TRBD1 (5 bases). The V gene lost 0 bases and the J gene lost 6 bases, with 13 bases spanning the gap. The germline V gene has CDR1 SGDLS and CDR2 YYNGEE. There are 14 residues in the CDR3. DNA of the CDR3: TGTGCCAGCAGCGTAGAAGCAGGGCTTGGCGAGCAGTACTTC. Its protein product is CASSVEAGLGEQYF. Full variable domain (remainder filled in from reference TRBV9 and TRBJ2-7): DSGVTQTPKHLITATGQRVTLRCSPRSGDLSVYWYQQSLDQGLQFLIQYYNGEERAKGNILERFSAQQFPDLHSELNLSSLELGDSALYFCASSVEAGLGEQYFGPGTRLTVT.

The CDR3 region has the DNA TGTGCCAGCAGCCGGACTATGTATGAGCAGTTCTTC. This encodes CASSRTMYEQFF. The V gene is TRBV3-1 (or the pseudogene TRBV3-2), the J gene TRBJ2-1; TRBD2 is a possible D gene (6 bases). V lost 4 bases and J lost 8, with 9 bases in between. The CDR3 runs to 12 residues. Germline V lookup: CDR1 LGHDT, CDR2 YNNKEL (reference sequence).

The chain links TRBV10-3 to TRBJ1-2, with D possibly being TRBD1 (6 bases). Germline lookup yields CDR1 ENHRY and CDR2 SYGVKD. CDR3 length: 13 amino acids. The V gene lost 7 bases and the J gene lost 6 bases, with 15 bases spanning the gap. CDR3 sequence reads: CAINRQDTDGYTF. The CDR3 nucleotides are TGTGCCATCAACCGACAGGACACCGATGGCTACACCTTC.

The chain employs TRBV7-9 and TRBJ2-7; D unclear. The CDR3 is 13 residues long. Between the trimmed V and J ends, which lost 8 bases and 3 bases, there was a span of 14 bases. Per germline, CDR1 SEHNR and CDR2 FQNEAQ (reference sequence). The CDR3 DNA reads TGTGCCAGCGGGCTGATACTCAACTACGAGCAGTACTTC. This encodes CASGLILNYEQYF.

The genes are TRBV10-2 and TRBJ1-1; 7 bases line up with TRBD1. The ends lost 3 bases at V and 9 bases at J; junction bases unmatched: 13. The CDR3 is made up of 15 amino acids. The germline V gene encodes CDR1 WSHSY and CDR2 SAAADI. The CDR3 DNA is TGCGCCAGCAGTGATTTGGGACAGATCTATACCCAAGCTTTCTTT. Residues: CASSDLGQIYTQAFF.

This sequence joins TRBV5-4 and TRBJ1-3; D is perhaps TRBD1 (5 bases). Trimming took 1 base from V and 2 from J, leaving 13 bases between them. CDR3 length: 16 amino acids. Germline-derived CDR1 and CDR2 are SGHNT and YYREEE (reference sequence). CDR3 protein: CASSLSGKRAGNTIYF. As DNA, the CDR3 is TGTGCCAGCAGCTTGTCAGGGAAACGGGCTGGAAACACCATATATTTT.

The CDR3, as DNA: TGTGCCAGCAGCTTGGTGTCGGGGGGCTACACCTTC. It translates to CASSLVSGGYTF. The rearrangement links TRBV5-4 to TRBJ1-2, with no clear D. Germline assignment: CDR1 SGHNT and CDR2 YYREEE (reference sequence). The CDR3 covers 12 residues. The V end was cut by 0 bases, the J end by 8 bases, with 8 bases between.

The chain uses TRBV2 and TRBJ2-7; TRBD2 matches 10 bases. Germline loops: CDR1 SNHLY, CDR2 FYNNEI. The junction had 4 bases not matched to a gene; V was cut back by 6 bases and J by 2 bases. The CDR3 runs 14 residues. In DNA form, the CDR3 reads TGTGCCAGCAGGGGTACTAGCGGGGCCTACGAGCAGTACTTC. This codes for CASRGTSGAYEQYF.

The J gene is TRBJ1-3, the V gene TRBV5-1; possible D gene TRBD1, 5 bases. The CDR3 loop spans 15 amino acids. V lost 0 bases to trimming and J lost 2 bases, with 9 bases between them. Germline CDR1 SGHRS, CDR2 YFSETQ. The CDR3 is CASSLEATAGNTIYF. The CDR3 bases are TGCGCCAGCAGCTTGGAAGCGACAGCTGGAAACACCATATATTTT. The variable domain in full, with the rest retrieved from reference TRBV5-1 and TRBJ1-3, is KAGVTQTPRYLIKTRGQQVTLSCSPISGHRSVSWYQQTPGQGLQFLFEYFSETQRNKGNFPGRFSGRQFSNSRSEMNVSTLELGDSALYLCASSLEATAGNTIYFGEGSWLTVV.